The subject of this entry is one T cell receptor (beta chain). Its antigen is currently unknown. Profiling relied on immunoSEQ multiplex PCR, and the TCRdb table lists in-frame clones only, not all of them. The profile shows fewer than 90,000 clones, roughly 80% of them singletons. The CDR3 extends over 15 amino acids. Germline assignment: CDR1 SGHRS and CDR2 YFSETQ. V trimming: 0 bases; J trimming: 5 bases; junction bases outside the gene matches: 3. The entry originates in a study of OX40 agonist ivuxolimab in advanced cancers. Notes on the study in general: CD8+ T cells averaged more expanded clones than CD4+.

The gene calls are TRBV5-1 and TRBJ2-5; 11 bases map to TRBD2. The starting material was CD4+ or CD8+ T cells sorted from blood, obtained in a trial of the OX40 agonist ivuxolimab. This sequence originates from an adult with an advanced solid tumor such as melanoma, head and neck, liver or kidney cancer. CDR3 nucleotide sequence: TGCGCCAGCAGCTTGGTGCTAGCGGGGGGTGAGACCCAGTACTTC. This codes for CASSLVLAGGETQYF.